This T cell receptor beta chain was identified during a study of blood T cells in healthy people across ages. The J segment lost 2 bases and the V segment lost 1 base, leaving 7 bases of the junction unmatched. Germline loops: CDR1 SGHVS, CDR2 FNYEAQ. This CDR3 spans 16 amino acids. Sample-barcoded 5' priming and a J-beta primer mix drove a second PCR of about 6 to 12 cycles. TCRdb redid the calling of the 5' RACE reads with MiXCR, one entry per CDR3 protein. The table records 650,000 to 900,000 distinct CDR3 sequences, roughly 60% of them present only once. Each sample used at least 6 million PBMCs. The study, taken as a whole, reports: Per million T cells, the diversity of TCR beta decreased roughly linearly as age advanced.

Notes on this clonotype: The antigen remains undetermined.

The V call is TRBV7-6, the J call TRBJ2-5; TRBD1 matches 7 bases. The sequencing sample was made of blood. The receptor was isolated from a man aged 30-40 years in good health. The CDR3 loop is CASSLGDTGAQETQYF. Here the CDR3 DNA reads TGTGCCAGCAGCTTAGGGGACACAGGGGCACAAGAGACCCAGTACTTC.